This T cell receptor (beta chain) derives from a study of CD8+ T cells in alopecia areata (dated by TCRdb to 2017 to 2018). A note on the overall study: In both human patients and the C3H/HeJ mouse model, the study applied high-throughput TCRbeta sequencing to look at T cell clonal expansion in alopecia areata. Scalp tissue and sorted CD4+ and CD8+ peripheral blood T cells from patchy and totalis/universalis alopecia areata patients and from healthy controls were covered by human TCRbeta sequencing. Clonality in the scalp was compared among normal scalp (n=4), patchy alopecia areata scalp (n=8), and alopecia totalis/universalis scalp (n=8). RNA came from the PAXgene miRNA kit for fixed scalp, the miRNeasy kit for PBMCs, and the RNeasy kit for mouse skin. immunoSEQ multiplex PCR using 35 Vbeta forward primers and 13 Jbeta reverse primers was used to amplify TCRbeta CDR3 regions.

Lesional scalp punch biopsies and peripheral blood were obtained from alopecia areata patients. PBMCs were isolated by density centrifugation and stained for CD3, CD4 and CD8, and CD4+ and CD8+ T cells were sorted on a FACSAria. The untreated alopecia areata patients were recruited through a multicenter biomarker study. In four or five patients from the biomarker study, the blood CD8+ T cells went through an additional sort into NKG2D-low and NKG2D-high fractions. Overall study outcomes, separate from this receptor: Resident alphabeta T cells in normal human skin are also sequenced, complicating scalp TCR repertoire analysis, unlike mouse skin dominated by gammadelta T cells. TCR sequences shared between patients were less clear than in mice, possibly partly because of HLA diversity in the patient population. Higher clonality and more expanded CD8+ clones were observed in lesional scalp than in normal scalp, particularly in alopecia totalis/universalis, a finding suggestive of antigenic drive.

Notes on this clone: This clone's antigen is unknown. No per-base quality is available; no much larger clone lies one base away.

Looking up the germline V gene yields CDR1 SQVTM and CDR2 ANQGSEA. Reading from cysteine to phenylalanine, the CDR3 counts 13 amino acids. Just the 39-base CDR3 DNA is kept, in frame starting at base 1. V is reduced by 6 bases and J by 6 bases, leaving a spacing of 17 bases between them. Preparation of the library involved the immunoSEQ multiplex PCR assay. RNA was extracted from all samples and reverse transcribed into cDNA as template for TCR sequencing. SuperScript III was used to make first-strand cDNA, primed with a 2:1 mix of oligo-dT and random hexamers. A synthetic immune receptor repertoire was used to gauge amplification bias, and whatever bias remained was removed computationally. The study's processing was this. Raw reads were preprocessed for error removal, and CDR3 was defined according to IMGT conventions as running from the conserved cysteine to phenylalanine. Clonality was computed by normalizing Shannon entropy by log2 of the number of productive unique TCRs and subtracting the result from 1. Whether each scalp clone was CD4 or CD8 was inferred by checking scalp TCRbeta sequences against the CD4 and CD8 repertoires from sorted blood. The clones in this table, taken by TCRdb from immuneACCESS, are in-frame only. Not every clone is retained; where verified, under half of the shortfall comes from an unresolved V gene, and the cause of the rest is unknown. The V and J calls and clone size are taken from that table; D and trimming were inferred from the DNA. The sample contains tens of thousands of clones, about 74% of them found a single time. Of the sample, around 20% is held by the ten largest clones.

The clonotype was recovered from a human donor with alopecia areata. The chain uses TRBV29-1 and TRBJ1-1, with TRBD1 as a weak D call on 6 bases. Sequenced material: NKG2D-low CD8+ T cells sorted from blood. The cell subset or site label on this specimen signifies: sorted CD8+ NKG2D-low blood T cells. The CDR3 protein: CSVELQGRSEAFF. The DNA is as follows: TGCAGCGTAGAGTTACAGGGACGGTCTGAAGCTTTCTTT.